The 14 T cell receptor beta chains given below trace back to one sample, sequenced in a study of T cells in localized non-small cell lung cancer. The data were produced by immunoSEQ multiplex PCR, yet TCRdb's version contains in-frame clones alone and is incomplete. The top ten hold about 6% of the sample, which has roughly 38,000 clones, 86% seen once. Source: peripheral blood mononuclear cells, taken before any cancer treatment. The receptors shown here come from a male donor aged 60 or older with stage II lung adenocarcinoma.

The CDR3 region has the DNA TGTGCCAGTAGTATCACACAGGGGGCACTCTACGAGCAGTACTTC. Its translation: CASSITQGALYEQYF. The chain recombines TRBV19 with TRBJ2-7; 9 bases align to TRBD1. The germline gives CDR1 LNHDA, CDR2 SQIVND (reference sequence). V was clipped by 3 bases and J by 3 bases; unmatched bases: 6. This CDR3 has 15 amino acids.

This clone occurred once. This rearrangement joins TRBV28 to TRBJ2-1; 7 positions match TRBD1. Per germline, CDR1 MDHEN and CDR2 SYDVKM. J gave up 7 bases and V 9 bases, and 9 bases lay outside the gene matches. CDR3 length: 13 residues. The CDR3 region is CASRQGARNEQFF. DNA for the CDR3: TGTGCCAGTCGACAGGGAGCGCGAAATGAGCAGTTCTTC.

The chain combines TRBV5-1 with TRBJ1-1; 7 nucleotides align to TRBD1. The CDR3 covers 18 residues. V trimming: 4 bases; J trimming: 0 bases; junction bases outside the gene matches: 15. The germline V gene has CDR1 SGHRS and CDR2 YFSETQ. The CDR3 nucleotides are TGCGCCAGCAGCCGGGGAGCGGGACAGCCTTCCATGAACACTGAAGCTTTCTTT. This sequence encodes CASSRGAGQPSMNTEAFF.

V and J are TRBV10-3 and TRBJ1-1; TRBD1 matches at 7 bases. V lost 5 bases and J lost 5; bases outside the gene matches: 8. CDR1 and CDR2 from the germline V gene are ENHRY and SYGVKD. This CDR3 contains 14 residues. Here the CDR3 reads CAISSGGLGTEAFF. DNA of the CDR3: TGTGCCATCAGTTCAGGGGGTTTGGGGACTGAAGCTTTCTTT.

The chain employs TRBV6-5 and TRBJ1-1; D ambiguous. Germline CDR1 reads MNHEY; CDR2 reads SVGAGI. Trimming left V 7 bases short and J 4 bases short, with 13 bases between. This CDR3 has 13 residues. CDR3: CASIYPGGTEAFF. The CDR3 bases are TGTGCCAGCATCTACCCAGGAGGCACTGAAGCTTTCTTT.

This clone was counted a few times. The chain has TRBV4-1 and TRBJ1-3; no clear D. Trimming cost V 0 bases and J 0 bases, with 6 bases left between them. The CDR3 spans 15 residues. Per germline, CDR1 MGHRA and CDR2 YSYEKL. The CDR3 bases are TGCGCCAGCAGCCAAGATCTGGACTCTGGAAACACCATATATTTT. It translates to CASSQDLDSGNTIYF.

The gene calls are TRBV4-2 and TRBJ1-1, with D tentatively TRBD1 (6 bases). The CDR3 has 14 amino acids. With 5 bases removed from V and 1 base from J, the gap between germline ends came to 11 bases. CDR1 LGHNA and CDR2 YNFKEQ come from the germline V gene. Here the CDR3 reads CASSAADRNTEAFF. DNA for the CDR3: TGTGCCAGCAGCGCCGCGGACAGGAACACTGAAGCTTTCTTT.

V is TRBV15 and J is TRBJ1-5; the match to TRBD1 covers 10 bases. With 3 bases clipped from V and 7 bases from J, the junction kept 6 bases outside the gene matches. Per germline, CDR1 LNHNV and CDR2 YYDKDF (reference sequence). There are 15 residues in the CDR3. In nucleotides, the CDR3 is TGTGCCACCAGCAGGGGGGGGACAGGGGAGCAGCCCCAGCATTTT. It translates to CATSRGGTGEQPQHF.

The sample holds a few counts of this clone. V gene TRBV18 combines with J gene TRBJ2-5; TRBD2 aligns across 13 bases. V lost 0 bases, J lost 2 bases, and 6 bases stayed unmatched. Germline V CDR1 and CDR2: KGHSH, LQKENI. The CDR3 runs 18 residues. This CDR3 reads CASSPPRGTSGIQETQYF. The DNA of the CDR3 is TGTGCCAGCTCACCACCTAGGGGGACTAGCGGGATTCAAGAGACCCAGTACTTC.

This chain connects TRBV10-3 to TRBJ1-1; no clear D. Germline CDR1 ENHRY, CDR2 SYGVKD. V was cut by 6 bases and J by 2 bases, with 7 bases left in between. The CDR3 spans 12 residues. This CDR3 reads CAIRQFNTEAFF. In DNA, the CDR3 is TGTGCCATCAGACAGTTTAACACTGAAGCTTTCTTT.

This chain connects TRBV2 to TRBJ2-3, with D hard to call. V lost 4 bases to trimming and J lost 0 bases, with 8 bases between them. From germline, CDR1 is SNHLY and CDR2 FYNNEI. The CDR3 sequence is 14 residues long. The CDR3 DNA sequence: TGTGCCAGCAGTGGAATGGGGAGCACAGATACGCAGTATTTT. Amino acids: CASSGMGSTDTQYF. Using reference TRBV2 and TRBJ2-3 for the parts outside the CDR3, the full variable domain is EPEVTQTPSHQVTQMGQEVILRCVPISNHLYFYWYRQILGQKVEFLVSFYNNEISEKSEIFDDQFSVERPDGSNFTLKIRSTKLEDSAMYFCASSGMGSTDTQYFGPGTRLTVL.

This clone occurred once. The chain employs TRBV18 and TRBJ1-1; 9 positions agree with TRBD1. The V gene's germline CDR1 is KGHSH and CDR2 LQKENI. CDR3 size: 14 residues. Losses at the gene ends were 6 bases for V and 4 bases for J; bases not matched to a gene: 6. CDR3 nucleotide sequence: TGTGCCAGCTCGTATCGACAGGGGGGCACTGAAGCTTTCTTT. The encoded protein is CASSYRQGGTEAFF.

The gene calls are TRBV28 and TRBJ2-3; D possibly corresponds to TRBD1 (6 bases). CDR3 length: 15 residues. CDR1 is MDHEN and CDR2 is SYDVKM in the germline V gene. The V gene lost 4 bases and the J gene lost 3 bases, with 14 bases spanning the gap. CDR3 nucleotide sequence: TGTGCCAGCAGTTCCCCACTTGGACAGACAGATACGCAGTATTTT. Its translation is CASSSPLGQTDTQYF.

V usage is TRBV7-2 and J usage is TRBJ1-2; D is perhaps TRBD1 (6 bases). V dropped 5 bases and J dropped 8 bases, with 21 bases sitting between them. Looked up from germline, CDR1 is SGHTA and CDR2 is FQGNSA. CDR3 length: 15 amino acids. The CDR3 here is CASSPRAHGGHGYTF. CDR3 in DNA: TGTGCCAGCAGCCCCCGGGCGCACGGGGGGCACGGCTACACCTTC. The variable domain in full, with the rest retrieved from reference TRBV7-2 and TRBJ1-2, is GAGVSQSPSNKVTEKGKDVELRCDPISGHTALYWYRQSLGQGLEFLIYFQGNSAPDKSGLPSDRFSAERTGGSVSTLTIQRTQQEDSAVYLCASSPRAHGGHGYTFGSGTRLTVV.